Listed below are T cell receptor beta chains from one sample, sequenced in a study of control samples from healthy donors and cancer patients. The table came from immunoSEQ multiplex PCR; TCRdb's copy has only in-frame clones and leaves some out. The data hold fewer than 200,000 clones, with 94% observed a single time. Sequencing was done on a sample of PBMCs. These receptors all come from a man aged 60 to 69 with colorectal cancer. CDR3s include the opening cysteine and the closing phenylalanine or tryptophan. A D gene is named only where the DNA matches it firmly. Size is omitted from some rows. Given values are once, few, many or a class for expanded clones.

v_call	j_call	clone_size	d_call	cdr3_nt	cdr3_aa
TRBV6-4	TRBJ2-7	.	TRBD1	TGTGCCAGCAGTAACGAACAGGGGTCGGAGCAGTACTTC	CASSNEQGSEQYF
TRBV9	TRBJ2-7	.	.	TGTGCCAGCAGCGGGGGGGACAGACGAACCTACGAGCAGTACTTC	CASSGGDRRTYEQYF
TRBV7-9	TRBJ2-5	.	TRBD1	TGTGCCAGCAGCCCAACGAGAGGGACAGTGGAGACCCAGTACTTC	CASSPTRGTVETQYF
TRBV4-3	TRBJ1-2	.	TRBD1	TGCGCCAGCAGCCAAGGTGGGACAGGAAGCCTATCCTATGGCTACACCTTC	CASSQGGTGSLSYGYTF
TRBV7-9	TRBJ1-1	.	.	TGTGCCAGCAGCTGGGGCGAAACTGAAGCTTTCTTT	CASSWGETEAFF
TRBV12-3/TRBV12-4	TRBJ1-4	.	.	TGTGCCAGCAGTTTAAAACAGGCCGAAAAACTGTTTTTT	CASSLKQAEKLFF
TRBV9	TRBJ2-5	.	.	TGTGCCAGCAGCCCCAGAGCCCAGTCTGAGACCCAGTACTTC	CASSPRAQSETQYF
TRBV5-1	TRBJ1-1	few	.	TGCGCCAGCCATAAAACCTCGAACACTGAAGCTTTCTTT	CASHKTSNTEAFF
TRBV29-1	TRBJ2-3	.	.	TGCAGCGGTCGGGACAAGCTAGATACGCAGTATTTT	CSGRDKLDTQYF
TRBV9	TRBJ1-2	.	.	TGTGCCAGCAGCCCTAAGGTTGGGGGCTATGGCTACACCTTC	CASSPKVGGYGYTF
TRBV25-1	TRBJ2-5	.	.	TGTGCCAGCAGTGGACAGGCTGTGAAGACCCAGTACTTC	CASSGQAVKTQYF
TRBV5-4	TRBJ2-7	.	TRBD1	TGTGCCAGCAGCCCCCAGGGACAGGGAACCTACGAGCAGTACTTC	CASSPQGQGTYEQYF
TRBV18	TRBJ1-1	.	.	TGTGCCAGCTCACCCCGGCGGGAAAAGGACACTGAAGCTTTCTTT	CASSPRREKDTEAFF
TRBV11-3	TRBJ1-6	.	TRBD1	TGTGCCAGCATCGGTTATGTCCGTAGAAACAGGGGGCTCAGGTCACCCCTCCACTTT	CASIGYVRRNRGLRSPLHF
TRBV6-4	TRBJ2-1	.	.	TGTGCCAGCAGTCCTCGTTGGGCCAATGAGCAGTTCTTC	CASSPRWANEQFF
TRBV25-1	TRBJ2-3	.	.	TGTGCCAGCAGCGCAGGGTGGGATACGCAGTATTTT	CASSAGWDTQYF
TRBV6-5	TRBJ1-1	.	.	TGTGCCAGCAGTTACCAGGAGGACACTGAAGCTTTCTTT	CASSYQEDTEAFF